This TCR beta chain was documented in a study of T cells in localized non-small cell lung cancer. In regard to this clone: Its antigen is unknown.

Clones were read by immunoSEQ multiplex PCR, and TCRdb kept only the in-frame ones, dropping some. The table includes around 21,000 clones, approximately 80% detected once. General study results and limits: A median of about 50 clones ranked among the top 100 in tumor appeared in adjacent lung. Longer overall survival was associated with a higher density of T cells in the blood. Without multi-region sequencing, intratumor heterogeneity could not be excluded.

Trimming shortened V by 4 bases and J by 4 bases, and 17 bases separated the two germline ends. The CDR3 loop spans 15 amino acids. The germline CDR1 and CDR2 sequences are SGHTA and FQGNSA. The genes are TRBV7-2 and TRBJ2-7; D may match TRBD1 or TRBD2 (5 bases each). The source is a man aged 35 to 69 with stage I lung adenocarcinoma. This sample comprised peripheral blood, obtained before any cancer treatment. The CDR3 is CASSSTGTSTYEQYF. In nucleotides, the CDR3 is TGTGCCAGCAGCTCTACCGGGACGTCCACATACGAGCAGTACTTC. Full variable domain (outside the CDR3, taken from reference TRBV7-2 and TRBJ2-7): GAGVSQSPSNKVTEKGKDVELRCDPISGHTALYWYRQSLGQGLEFLIYFQGNSAPDKSGLPSDRFSAERTGGSVSTLTIQRTQQEDSAVYLCASSSTGTSTYEQYFGPGTRLTVT.